The clone carrying this T cell receptor beta chain was found a few times. Antigen specificity is unknown. CDR3 length: 15 residues. Germline CDR1 is DFQATT and CDR2 is SNEGSKA (reference sequence). V was pared by 0 bases and J by 0 bases, with 2 bases of the junction left unmatched. The sample comes from a study of vaccination and CD4 T cells after COVID-19. Looking at the study overall: Post-vaccination specimens were collected at a median of about 66 days following dose two (range 14 to 241). Control wells got either CEFX epitopes, HIV-1 Nef peptides, or no peptide at all.

An Oncomine TCR Beta short-read assay was used to sequence the DNA from cultured CD4+ T cells. Using the QIAamp micro DNA kit, genomic DNA was extracted from the CD4+ T cells that had been cultured. Each CDR3 protein gets one entry after TCRdb re-called the PCR reads with MiXCR. Here the sample spans under 15,000 distinct CDR3 sequences, approximately 59% being singletons. Treatment: approximately nine-day PBMC culture with coronavirus spike peptide pools or control peptides (ViraFEST assay). Once peptide pools had expanded antigen-specific T cells, ViraFEST sequenced TCRs. This sequence joins TRBV20-1 and TRBJ2-5; TRBD2 matches 9 bases. The receptor was isolated from a human donor who had recovered from COVID-19. Sequenced sample: CD4+ T cells from blood, cultured in vitro. In nucleotides, the CDR3 is TGCAGTGCTAGAGATCTAGCGGGGTACCAAGAGACCCAGTACTTC. Its translation: CSARDLAGYQETQYF.